This T cell receptor beta chain was captured in a study of beta chain features in type 1 diabetes (dated by TCRdb to 2016 to 2019). Background on the whole study: Mean age, gender distribution, total cell number and subset yield were not different between patients and healthy donors. A total of over 90,000,000 sorted cells were examined across all samples, and a strong correlation was observed between cell number per subset and RNA yield. The study compared the TCRB repertoires of sorted circulating CD4+ T cell subsets in recently diagnosed type 1 diabetes patients with those in matched healthy donors. Naive and central memory subsets were obtained from all 28 donors, but regulatory and stem cell-like memory subsets were isolated from only 8 patients and roughly eight healthy donors.

V loses 7 bases of germline sequence and J loses 8 bases, and the interval between the two ends is 4 bases. As encoded in the germline V gene, CDR1 is SGHRS while CDR2 is YFSETQ. The CDR3 runs 9 residues from the cysteine to the phenylalanine. CDR3 DNA only is kept here, 27 bases in frame from base 1. Each donor gave one peripheral blood draw, averaging around 120 mL, which was collected into heparinised tubes. Using a panel that included CD45RO, CCR7, CD25, CD127, CD95 and CD27, naive, central memory, regulatory and stem cell-like memory CD4+ T cells were sorted on a BD FACSAria II. Every sorted population had a purity above 95%. PBMCs were isolated right away by Lymphoprep density gradient centrifugation and were stained directly, without culture. Samples were stained and sorted in pairs, with one healthy donor and one patient per experiment, so that batch effects were minimized. The entire isolated RNA was reverse transcribed using the High Capacity cDNA Reverse Transcription Kit, and thus expressed TCRB transcripts were sequenced. Deep immunoSEQ sequencing was applied to naive, central memory and regulatory T cell samples, giving an average of roughly 3.5 million total reads per sample. Sorted cells were lysed in RLT buffer and RNA was extracted with DNase-treated RNeasy Micro or Mini kits, depending on cell number. Each cell subset was processed separately to prevent cross-contamination, with patient and healthy donor samples processed together. TCRB sequences were amplified from cDNA with the immunoSEQ multiplex PCR, producing 87-bp fragments spanning the CDR3 region. Sequencing of the amplicons was done on the Illumina HiSeq platform. The authors processed their data as follows. Synthetic template baselines were used to correct PCR bias computationally, reads within Hamming distance 2 were collapsed, and singletons that could not be merged were discarded. Reads were aligned against IMGT to assign V, D and J genes, CDR3 length and insertions or deletions at six rearrangement sites. Within each subset, clonotype counts were normalized to the number of sorted cells before true diversity and Gini coefficients were calculated with the tcR R package. The overlap coefficient, calculated on TCRB nucleotide sequences, was used to measure repertoire sharing. As a proxy for the pre-selection repertoire, out-of-frame TCRB sequences from naive cells were analyzed. TCRdb took this table from immuneACCESS and kept in-frame rearrangements with V and J called. Such tables lack part of the clones; where checked against another copy, unresolved V genes explain under half of the gap, and the rest is unexplained. D and trimming come from the DNA, and the V and J calls and clone size come from that table. This sample comprises over 650,000 clones, over 13% of them detected only once. The ten most abundant clones make up 0.035% to 0.045% of the sample.

General findings and caveats noted by the study authors: At VDJ recombination sites, type 1 diabetes patients had fewer insertions and more deleted nucleotides, which implies abnormalities in thymic rearrangement. Because cDNA was sequenced instead of genomic DNA, highly expressing activated cells could be over-represented, though the groups showed no difference in activation or CD3 levels. Naive, central memory and regulatory TCRB repertoires appeared to be more alike among patients than among healthy donors. HLA sub-analyses involved small numbers of individuals, so any influence of HLA type on TCRB rearrangement remained unresolved. Type 1 diabetes patients showed a moderate but significant shortening of TCRB CDR3 length in all four CD4+ subsets. PCR might favor shorter templates, but patient and control samples were amplified and corrected together, so any skew would affect both groups equally.

This clone came up a few times. Its antigen has not been determined. Nothing much larger sits one base from this clone, and base qualities are not available. This receptor was obtained from a man aged 18 to 35 with type 1 diabetes. What was sequenced was naive CD4+ T cells from blood. In the paper's terms, the cell subset or site label means: true naive CD4+ T cells. The chain couples TRBV5-1 to TRBJ2-1; the D gene identity is not certain. The CDR3 region: CASQDEQFF. The nucleotides are TGCGCCAGCCAGGATGAGCAGTTCTTC.